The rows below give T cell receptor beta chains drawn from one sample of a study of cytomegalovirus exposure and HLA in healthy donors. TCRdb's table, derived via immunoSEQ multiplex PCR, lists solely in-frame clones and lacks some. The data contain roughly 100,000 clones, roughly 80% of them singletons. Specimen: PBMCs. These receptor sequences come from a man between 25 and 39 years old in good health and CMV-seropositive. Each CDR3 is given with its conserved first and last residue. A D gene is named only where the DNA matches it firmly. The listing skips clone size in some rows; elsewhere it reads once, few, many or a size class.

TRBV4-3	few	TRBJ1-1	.	TGCGCCAGCAGCCAAGCAATTAACGGGGTAGGGATGGCTTTCTTT	CASSQAINGVGMAFF
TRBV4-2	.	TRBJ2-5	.	TGTGCCAGCAGCCCCGGTTGGGGAGTTCAAGAGACCCAGTACTTC	CASSPGWGVQETQYF
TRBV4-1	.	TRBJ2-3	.	TGCGCCAGCAGCCAAGATCGTGGAGCAGATACGCAGTATTTT	CASSQDRGADTQYF
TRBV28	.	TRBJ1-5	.	TGTGCCAGCGCGAGGGGGACGCATCAGCCCCAGCATTTT	CASARGTHQPQHF
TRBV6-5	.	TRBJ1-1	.	TGTGCCAGCAGTTACGGGGTGGAGGGGAGCACTGAAGCTTTCTTT	CASSYGVEGSTEAFF
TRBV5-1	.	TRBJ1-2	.	TGCGCCAGCAGCTTATCGCAAACCGGGGACTATGGCTACACCTTC	CASSLSQTGDYGYTF
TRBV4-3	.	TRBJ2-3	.	TGCGCCAGCAGCCAAGAATGGCGGCACAATTCCCTTAGCACAGATACGCAGTATTTT	CASSQEWRHNSLSTDTQYF
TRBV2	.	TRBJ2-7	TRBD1	TGTGCCAGCAGGCGGGACAGGGGTTCCTACGAGCAGTACTTC	CASRRDRGSYEQYF
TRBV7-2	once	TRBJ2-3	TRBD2	TGTGCCAGCCGGAGCGGGGGAGTAAGCACAGATACGCAGTATTTT	CASRSGGVSTDTQYF
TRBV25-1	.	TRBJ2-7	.	TGTGCCAGCAGTGTGACGGACAGTTACGAGCAGTACTTC	CASSVTDSYEQYF
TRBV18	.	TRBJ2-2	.	TGTGCCAGCCGGGACACCCGAGCGAACACCGGGGAGCTGTTTTTT	CASRDTRANTGELFF